These 20 T cell receptor beta chains share one sample of origin, sequenced in a study of T-cell memory formation after mild COVID-19. TCRdb re-called the 5' RACE reads with MiXCR, one entry per CDR3 protein. Of 560,000 or so distinct CDR3 sequences detected, roughly a sixth appear once; the ten largest clones hold roughly 8.2%. The sequenced sample was PBMCs or a T cell subset sorted from them (not recorded which). These receptors were obtained from an adult woman who had mild COVID-19 (a few samples of this study predate the infection). Cell type and time point are not known.

The chain links TRBV12-3 or TRBV12-4 to TRBJ2-7; the match to TRBD1 covers 10 bases. There are 13 residues in the CDR3. V shed 8 bases, J shed 9 bases, and the junction held 10 bases outside the gene matches. CDR3 loop: CASLRTGGDGQYF. In DNA form, the CDR3 reads TGTGCCAGCCTCAGGACAGGGGGTGATGGGCAGTACTTC.

This clonotype was seen more than once but under ten times. The gene calls are TRBV20-1 and TRBJ1-4; no clear D. In germline, CDR1 is DFQATT, CDR2 SNEGSKA (reference sequence). V lost 5 bases and J lost 8, with 21 bases in between. The CDR3 spans 15 residues. For the CDR3, the DNA is TGCAGTGCTCCGCTCCGGAGGGTCAGCGGAGAAAAACTGTTTTTT. It encodes CSAPLRRVSGEKLFF.

This clonotype occurred many times. The V gene is TRBV2, the J gene TRBJ1-1; D unresolved. Per the germline V gene, CDR1 is SNHLY and CDR2 is FYNNEI. V was trimmed by 5 bases and J by 0 bases, leaving 7 bases between them. This CDR3 comprises 13 residues. In nucleotides, the CDR3 is TGTGCCAGCAGTTCCATACTGAACACTGAAGCTTTCTTT. Amino acids: CASSSILNTEAFF.

This chain uses TRBV10-3 with TRBJ1-1; D remains unclear. Trimming cost V 11 bases and J 0 bases, with 10 bases left between them. The CDR3 extends over 12 amino acids. Per germline, CDR1 ENHRY and CDR2 SYGVKD. This CDR3 is CASKQMNTEAFF. The CDR3 DNA sequence: TGTGCCTCGAAGCAGATGAACACTGAAGCTTTCTTT.

As DNA, the CDR3 is TGTGCCACCAGTGATTTAATAGCGGGAGGAATCGGGGAGCAGTTCTTC. Protein: CATSDLIAGGIGEQFF. The chain recombines TRBV24-1 with TRBJ2-1, with 10 bases lining up with TRBD2. Germline lookup yields CDR1 KGHDR and CDR2 SFDVKD. The V gene end was trimmed by 1 base and the J gene end by 10 bases; junction bases not matched to a gene: 9. There are 16 residues in the CDR3.

At least ten counts were recorded for this clonotype. J is TRBJ1-4 and V is TRBV7-6; tentatively, D is TRBD1 (5 bases). Between the trimmed V and J ends, which lost 2 bases and 5 bases, there was a span of 6 bases. The CDR3 has 13 residues. Germline lookup yields CDR1 SGHVS and CDR2 FNYEAQ. The CDR3 coding sequence is TGTGCCAGCAGCTTACAGGGAAATGAAAAACTGTTTTTT. Amino acids: CASSLQGNEKLFF.

This clonotype was seen once. This chain connects TRBV9 to TRBJ1-1; TRBD1 agrees at 8 bases. The CDR3 loop spans 16 amino acids. Germline values: CDR1 SGDLS, CDR2 YYNGEE. V lost 0 bases and J lost 5; bases outside the gene matches: 9. CDR3 in amino acids: CASSVAHQGAGTEAFF. In DNA form, the CDR3 reads TGTGCCAGCAGCGTAGCTCACCAGGGGGCAGGGACTGAAGCTTTCTTT. Full variable domain (remainder filled in from reference TRBV9 and TRBJ1-1): DSGVTQTPKHLITATGQRVTLRCSPRSGDLSVYWYQQSLDQGLQFLIQYYNGEERAKGNILERFSAQQFPDLHSELNLSSLELGDSALYFCASSVAHQGAGTEAFFGQGTRLTVV.

This chain links TRBV25-1 with TRBJ2-1; D unresolved. The length of the CDR3 is 13 residues. Germline V CDR1 and CDR2: MGHDK, SYGVNS. V was shortened by 2 bases and J by 8 bases, with 10 bases between the two germline ends. CDR3 DNA: TGTGCCAGCAGTGAAAGATGGAGCGATGAGCAGTTCTTC. It is translated as CASSERWSDEQFF.

The rearrangement joins TRBV5-1 to TRBJ2-7; 9 bases agree with TRBD2. V dropped 0 bases and J dropped 6; count of bases not matched to a gene: 7. CDR3 length: 15 amino acids. The germline V gene encodes CDR1 SGHRS and CDR2 YFSETQ. Here the CDR3 DNA reads TGCGCCAGCAGCTTGGAGCGTAGCGGGGGTGCCGAGCAGTACTTC. It yields the protein CASSLERSGGAEQYF.

The CDR3 DNA reads TGTGCCAGCAGTTTTGGGGGTTTCTCACCCCTCCACTTT. Translating gives CASSFGGFSPLHF. The chain combines TRBV12-3 or TRBV12-4 with TRBJ1-6, with D maybe TRBD1 (5 bases). The CDR3 has 13 residues. With 3 bases removed from V and 10 bases from J, the gap between germline ends came to 10 bases.

V and J are TRBV24-1 and TRBJ1-2; no definite D call. Trimming left V 2 bases short and J 7 bases short, with 10 bases between. The CDR3 has 13 amino acids. Germline values: CDR1 KGHDR, CDR2 SFDVKD. The DNA of the CDR3 is TGTGCCACCAGTGATTCCCGGACGAGTGGCTACACCTTC. It is translated as CATSDSRTSGYTF.

This clonotype has a handful of counts. The J gene is TRBJ2-2, the V gene TRBV4-1, with D possibly matching TRBD2 (6 bases). With 8 bases removed from V and 0 bases from J, the gap between germline ends came to 13 bases. CDR1 is MGHRA, CDR2 YSYEKL, per germline. The CDR3 covers 15 residues. DNA for the CDR3: TGCGCCAGCGCCCCAGGCGGGGCGAACACCGGGGAGCTGTTTTTT. Amino acid sequence: CASAPGGANTGELFF.

As concerns this clonotype: A clone one base away is much larger, so this may be a read error. The gene calls are TRBV7-2 and TRBJ1-5, with unresolved D. The V and J ends lost 2 bases and 4 bases respectively, with 3 bases between them. In germline, CDR1 is SGHTA, CDR2 FQGNSA. There are 12 residues in the CDR3. In DNA, the CDR3 is TGTGCCAGCAGCTTACAGAATCAGCCCCAGCATTTT. It translates to CASSLQNQPQHF. The whole variable domain, filled in from reference TRBV7-2 and TRBJ1-5, reads GAGVSQSPSNKVTEKGKDVELRCDPISGHTALYWYRQSLGQGLEFLIYFQGNSAPDKSGLPSDRFSAERTGGSVSTLTIQRTQQEDSAVYLCASSLQNQPQHFGDGTRLSIL.

This clonotype was picked up many times. V gene TRBV14 combines with J gene TRBJ1-1; D gene unclear. The V end lost 5 bases, the J end lost 0 bases, and 7 bases lay between the germline ends. Germline V gives CDR1 SGHDN, CDR2 FVKESK. This CDR3 is 13 amino acids long. The DNA of the CDR3 is TGTGCCAGCAGCAGAACAGTGAACACTGAAGCTTTCTTT. Its protein product is CASSRTVNTEAFF.

This clonotype was observed at least ten times. The chain combines TRBV7-2 with TRBJ2-5; 13 bases line up with TRBD2. Looked up from germline, CDR1 is SGHTA and CDR2 is FQGNSA. Trimming cost V 5 bases and J 4 bases; bases outside gene matches: 7. The CDR3 consists of 16 residues. The CDR3 loop reads CASSARLAGGLETQYF. In DNA form, the CDR3 reads TGTGCCAGCAGCGCCCGACTAGCGGGAGGCCTAGAGACCCAGTACTTC.

This chain links TRBV6-5 with TRBJ2-7; 8 bases are a match to TRBD2. The germline V gene has CDR1 MNHEY and CDR2 SVGAGI. The V segment lost 2 bases and the J segment 0 bases; nucleotides outside the gene matches: 12. The CDR3 contains 18 residues. The CDR3 is CASSYDPPGGSYSYEQYF. CDR3 nucleotides: TGTGCCAGCAGTTACGACCCGCCGGGGGGGTCCTACTCCTACGAGCAGTACTTC.

This clonotype was detected a few times. The chain joins TRBV4-1 to TRBJ2-1, with D unclear. Trimming shortened V by 0 bases and J by 8 bases, and 14 bases separated the two germline ends. This CDR3 is 15 amino acids long. Germline lookup yields CDR1 MGHRA and CDR2 YSYEKL. In DNA, the CDR3 is TGCGCCAGCAGCCAAGATGCTCGCCCCACCTATGAGCAGTTCTTC. Translating gives CASSQDARPTYEQFF.

This clonotype has a handful of counts. This rearrangement joins TRBV29-1 to TRBJ2-2; 11 positions match TRBD1. V was clipped by 4 bases and J by 6 bases; unmatched bases: 4. The CDR3 is made up of 14 amino acids. Germline assignment: CDR1 SQVTM and CDR2 ANQGSEA. The CDR3 nucleotides read TGCAGCGTTGGGGGACAGGGGGTTGCCGGGGAGCTGTTTTTT. Protein: CSVGGQGVAGELFF.

This clonotype was observed a handful of times. The genes are TRBV12-3 or TRBV12-4 and TRBJ2-6; D not certain. This CDR3 has 15 residues. V was pared by 5 bases and J by 0 bases, with 8 bases between. The CDR3 DNA reads TGTGCCAGCAGTCCCCAGCACTCTGGGGCCAACGTCCTGACTTTC. As protein: CASSPQHSGANVLTF.

This clonotype was detected a few times. This rearrangement joins TRBV29-1 to TRBJ2-3, with TRBD1 identical over 7 bases. The CDR3 loop spans 13 amino acids. With 6 bases clipped from V and 1 base from J, the junction kept 4 bases outside the gene matches. Germline V CDR1 and CDR2: SQVTM, ANQGSEA. CDR3 in amino acids: CSVSGGRTDTQYF. The CDR3 nucleotides are TGCAGCGTCTCAGGGGGTCGCACAGATACGCAGTATTTT.